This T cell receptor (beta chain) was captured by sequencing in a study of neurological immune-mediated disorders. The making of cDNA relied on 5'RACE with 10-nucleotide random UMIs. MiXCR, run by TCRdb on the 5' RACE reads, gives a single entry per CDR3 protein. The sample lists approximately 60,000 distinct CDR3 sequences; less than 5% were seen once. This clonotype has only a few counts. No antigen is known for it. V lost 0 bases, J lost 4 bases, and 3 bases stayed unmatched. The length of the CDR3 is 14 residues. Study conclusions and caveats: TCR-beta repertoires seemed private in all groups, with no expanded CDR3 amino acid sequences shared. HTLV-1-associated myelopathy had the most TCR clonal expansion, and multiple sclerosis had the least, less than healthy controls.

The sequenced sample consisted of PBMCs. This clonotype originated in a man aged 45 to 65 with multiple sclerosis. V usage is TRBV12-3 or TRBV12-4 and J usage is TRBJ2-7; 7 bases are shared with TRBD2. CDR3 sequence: CASSLASGAYEQYF. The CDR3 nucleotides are TGTGCCAGCAGTTTAGCGAGCGGGGCATACGAGCAGTACTTC.